The 29 T cell receptor beta chains presented below share a single source sample, sequenced in a study of vaccination and CD4 T cells after COVID-19. Treatment of the sample: approximately nine-day PBMC culture with coronavirus spike peptide pools or control peptides (ViraFEST assay). Their target antigens are unknown. Cultured CD4+ T-cell DNA underwent Oncomine TCR Beta short-read sequencing. TCRdb analysed the PCR reads with MiXCR anew, one entry per CDR3 protein. This table holds approximately 16,000 distinct CDR3 sequences, about a third found once. Sample: CD4+ T cells from blood, cultured in vitro, taken before SARS-CoV-2 vaccination. Receptors were obtained from a human donor who received a COVID-19 vaccine.

V and J are TRBV7-2 and TRBJ2-7, with TRBD2 matching 7 bases. The junction had 1 base not matched to a gene; V was cut back by 2 bases and J by 3 bases. In germline, CDR1 is SGHTA, CDR2 FQGNSA. The CDR3 extends over 13 amino acids. The CDR3: CASSLSGIYEQYF. The CDR3 DNA reads TGTGCCAGCAGCTTAAGCGGGATCTACGAGCAGTACTTC.

CDR3 in amino acids: CASSLGPGGEQYF. The CDR3 nucleotides read TGTGCCAGCAGCTTGGGTCCTGGGGGCGAGCAGTACTTC. The chain has TRBV7-6 and TRBJ2-7; D assignment may be TRBD1 or TRBD2 (5 bases each). The length of the CDR3 is 13 residues. CDR1 is SGHVS, CDR2 FNYEAQ, per germline. V lost 3 bases and J lost 6, with 12 bases in between.

The chain carries TRBV6-5 and TRBJ2-5; D unresolved. Germline CDR1 reads MNHEY; CDR2 reads SVGAGI. The ends were cut back, 0 bases at V and 1 base at J, with 15 bases in the middle. The CDR3 has 17 residues. CDR3 nucleotides: TGTGCCAGCAGTTACTCTCTCATGAGACACCTCCAAGAGACCCAGTACTTC. It specifies CASSYSLMRHLQETQYF.

The count of this clonotype is one. The chain has TRBV10-3 and TRBJ2-7, with TRBD1 matching over 11 bases. V gave up 4 bases and J gave up 6 bases; unmatched junction bases: 8. The CDR3 consists of 15 residues. Germline loops: CDR1 ENHRY, CDR2 SYGVKD. The CDR3 sequence: CAISGTGGLKGEQYF. CDR3 nucleotide sequence: TGTGCCATCAGTGGGACAGGGGGCCTCAAGGGCGAGCAGTACTTC.

This chain links TRBV5-1 with TRBJ1-6, with D unresolved. The CDR3 is 12 residues long. Germline V gene sequence: CDR1 SGHRS, CDR2 YFSETQ. With 3 bases removed from V and 5 bases from J, the gap between germline ends came to 3 bases. The CDR3 region is CASSWDNSPLHF. CDR3 DNA: TGCGCCAGCAGCTGGGATAATTCACCCCTCCACTTT.

Notes on this clonotype: Here the CDR3 omits its conserved ending phenylalanine or tryptophan, so a read error is the likely source. V and J are TRBV6-2 or TRBV6-3 and TRBJ2-5; TRBD1 agrees at 8 bases. From germline, CDR1 is MNHEY and CDR2 SVGEGT. The CDR3 totals 14 residues. J was trimmed by 5 bases and V by 5 bases; bases with no gene match: 7. As DNA, the CDR3 is TGTGCCAGCAGTACGGACAGGGCTGGGGAGACCCAGTACTTA. This translates into CASSTDRAGETQYL.

Regarding this clonotype: The junction departs from germline at one end; a sequencing error may be responsible. The rearrangement links TRBV11-3 to TRBJ2-7; 9 nucleotides match TRBD2. CDR3 length: 16 residues. CDR1 and CDR2 from the germline V gene are SGHNT and YENEEA. The CDR3 sequence: CASSLERAGGSYEQYF. CDR3 DNA sequence: TGTGCCAGCAGTTTAGAGAGAGCGGGGGGCTCCTACGAGCAGTACTTC.

Here the CDR3 reads CASSPVGQAGNEQFF. The CDR3 coding sequence is TGTGCCAGCAGCCCCGTCGGACAGGCTGGGAATGAGCAGTTCTTC. The rearrangement links TRBV4-2 to TRBJ2-1; 7 nucleotides line up with TRBD1. V was clipped by 4 bases and J by 7 bases; unmatched bases: 10. The CDR3 has 15 residues. Germline V gene lookup returns CDR1 LGHNA and CDR2 YNFKEQ.

In this sample, this clonotype turned up a few times. This chain links TRBV27 with TRBJ1-2; D is perhaps TRBD1 (5 bases). This CDR3 comprises 15 residues. V lost 3 bases, J lost 4 bases, and 15 bases lay in between. CDR1 is MNHEY and CDR2 is SMNVEV in the germline V gene (reference sequence). The CDR3 is CASSLQGKFGYGYTF. The CDR3 bases are TGTGCCAGCAGTTTGCAGGGAAAGTTCGGCTATGGCTACACCTTC.

This clonotype was counted only a few times. This sequence joins TRBV19 and TRBJ1-1; the D gene is possibly TRBD1 (5 bases). Between the trimmed V and J ends, which lost 1 base and 3 bases, there was a span of 9 bases. This CDR3 spans 14 amino acids. CDR1 is LNHDA, CDR2 SQIVND, per germline (reference sequence). The chain's CDR3 is CASSIAGLDTEAFF. Written as DNA, the CDR3 is TGTGCCAGTAGTATAGCAGGGTTGGACACTGAAGCTTTCTTT. Full variable domain (remainder filled in from reference TRBV19 and TRBJ1-1): DGGITQSPKYLFRKEGQNVTLSCEQNLNHDAMYWYRQDPGQGLRLIYYSQIVNDFQKGDIAEGYSVSREKKESFPLTVTSAQKNPTAFYLCASSIAGLDTEAFFGQGTRLTVV.

The CDR3 DNA is TGCGCCAGCAGCCACCAGGCGAGGGGACAAGAAGCTTTCTTT. Translated: CASSHQARGQEAFF. The J gene is TRBJ1-1, the V gene TRBV4-1; D might be TRBD1 (6 bases). This CDR3 is built from 14 residues. Germline V gene data show CDR1 as MGHRA and CDR2 as YSYEKL. Trimming removed 3 bases from V and 8 bases from J, with 16 bases in between.

V gene TRBV7-9 combines with J gene TRBJ1-1, with D possibly being TRBD1 (5 bases). Trimming left V 2 bases short and J 6 bases short, with 16 bases between. In germline, CDR1 is SEHNR, CDR2 FQNEAQ (reference sequence). This CDR3 has 15 amino acids. The CDR3 nucleotides read TGTGCCAGCAGCTTATTTGAAGGGGTAGGGGCTGAAGCTTTCTTT. It is translated as CASSLFEGVGAEAFF.

This clonotype was picked up a small number of times. V and J are TRBV9 and TRBJ2-4, with 10 bases fitting TRBD2. CDR3 length equals 17 residues. The V gene's germline CDR1 is SGDLS and CDR2 YYNGEE. J was trimmed by 7 bases and V by 3 bases; bases with no gene match: 13. CDR3 region: CASSASTSGAPWNIQYF. The CDR3 coding sequence is TGTGCCAGCAGCGCAAGTACTAGCGGGGCCCCATGGAACATTCAGTACTTC.

This clonotype was found a few times. The chain carries TRBV20-1 and TRBJ2-3; 13 bases map to TRBD2. The CDR3 spans 16 residues. Germline assignment: CDR1 DFQATT and CDR2 SNEGSKA (reference sequence). Trimming cost V 0 bases and J 4 bases; bases outside gene matches: 4. The CDR3 loop is CSARDAGLAGPDTQYF. CDR3 in DNA: TGCAGTGCTAGAGATGCGGGACTAGCGGGGCCAGATACGCAGTATTTT.

This clonotype has more than one count but fewer than ten. The V and J genes are TRBV19 and TRBJ2-2; D possibly corresponds to TRBD1 (5 bases). V gave up 7 bases and J gave up 6 bases, with 18 bases separating them. CDR1 and CDR2 (germline): LNHDA, SQIVND (reference sequence). This CDR3 has 15 amino acids. This CDR3 reads CASTIGAQGSGELFF. The DNA for the CDR3 is TGTGCCAGTACCATTGGGGCGCAGGGCTCCGGGGAGCTGTTTTTT.

V gene TRBV5-1 combines with J gene TRBJ2-6; the D is unclear. Germline V CDR1 and CDR2: SGHRS, YFSETQ. The CDR3 sequence is 13 residues long. V gave up 5 bases and J gave up 7 bases, with 10 bases separating them. CDR3 coding DNA: TGCGCCAGCAGGCCCAGTAGCGCCAACGTCCTGACTTTC. Translation gives CASRPSSANVLTF.

Here the CDR3 DNA reads TGTGCCAGCAGCCAAGATGAAGCGGGGTGGCAGTTTAACTATGGCTACACCTTC. It encodes CASSQDEAGWQFNYGYTF. The V gene is TRBV4-2, the J gene TRBJ1-2, with D uncertain. V was trimmed by 0 bases and J by 1 base, leaving 18 bases between them. Germline V gene lookup returns CDR1 LGHNA and CDR2 YNFKEQ. The CDR3 is 18 residues long.

The V call is TRBV30, the J call TRBJ1-3; D is perhaps TRBD1 (5 bases). Germline assignment: CDR1 GTSNPN and CDR2 SVGIG (reference sequence). There are 16 residues in the CDR3. V was shortened by 4 bases and J by 2 bases, with 18 bases between the two germline ends. The CDR3: CAWNNAGTSAGNTIYF. The DNA of the CDR3 is TGTGCCTGGAACAACGCAGGGACGTCCGCTGGAAACACCATATATTTT.

This clonotype was counted between two and nine times. This chain links TRBV4-1 with TRBJ2-5; 7 bases align to TRBD1. After removal of 0 bases from V and 2 bases from J, the junction contained 12 bases not matched to a gene. There are 18 residues in the CDR3. Germline V gives CDR1 MGHRA, CDR2 YSYEKL. This CDR3 is CASSQDILDGTAQETQYF. CDR3 bases: TGCGCCAGCAGCCAAGATATCTTAGATGGGACAGCTCAAGAGACCCAGTACTTC.

The V and J genes are TRBV23-1 and TRBJ2-1; TRBD2 is a possible D gene (6 bases). TRBV23-1 is noted as an ORF with a role that remains uncertain. Trimming shortened V by 0 bases and J by 5 bases, and 14 bases separated the two germline ends. The CDR3 spans 16 residues. The CDR3 DNA reads as TGCGCCAGCAGTCAATCGTTGGTGGAGGGACACAATGAGCAGTTCTTC. This sequence encodes CASSQSLVEGHNEQFF.

This clonotype showed up just a few times. The CDR3 spells CASKKGADTEAFF. In DNA, the CDR3 is TGTGCCAGCAAAAAGGGGGCGGACACTGAAGCTTTCTTT. The V and J genes are TRBV25-1 and TRBJ1-1; 7 bases map to TRBD1. The germline V gene encodes CDR1 MGHDK and CDR2 SYGVNS. The CDR3 is 13 amino acids. Unmatched junction bases numbered 5, after V lost 7 bases and J lost 3 bases.

This clonotype was detected only a few times. The CDR3 sequence is CAWSVRDSLHF. The CDR3 DNA reads as TGTGCCTGGAGTGTTAGGGACTCCCTCCACTTT. The chain combines TRBV30 with TRBJ1-6, with D possibly matching TRBD1 (5 bases). V was clipped by 0 bases and J by 14 bases, with 8 bases between them. The CDR3 runs to 11 residues. Germline V gene lookup returns CDR1 GTSNPN and CDR2 SVGIG (reference sequence).

The V gene is TRBV29-1, the J gene TRBJ1-3, with D tentatively TRBD1 (6 bases). V gave up 5 bases and J gave up 4 bases, with 9 bases separating them. Germline V gene sequence: CDR1 SQVTM, CDR2 ANQGSEA. The CDR3 covers 12 residues. CDR3 in amino acids: CSVTGNGNTIYF. CDR3 nucleotide sequence: TGCAGCGTTACAGGGAACGGAAACACCATATATTTT.

V is TRBV12-3 or TRBV12-4 and J is TRBJ2-7, with D perhaps matching TRBD2 (7 bases). The ends were cut back, 3 bases at V and 2 bases at J, with 14 bases in the middle. CDR3 length equals 15 residues. In nucleotides, the CDR3 is TGTGCCAGCAGTTTTTACGGGGGGCTTACCTACGAGCAGTACTTC. Translated, it gives CASSFYGGLTYEQYF.

This clonotype has just a few counts. The V and J genes are TRBV21-1 and TRBJ1-1; the table's D gene call, TRBD1, was not cross checked with the DNA. TRBV21-1 is labeled a pseudogene. The CDR3 consists of 15 residues. The chain's CDR3 is CASSISRVRETEAFF. CDR3 DNA sequence: TGTGCCAGCAGCATTAGCAGGGTGAGAGAAACTGAAGCTTTCTTT.

This clonotype has a handful of counts. The rearrangement uses TRBV2 and TRBJ2-5, with a tentative D call TRBD2 (6 bases). Trimming pared 8 bases from V and 1 base from J, leaving 11 bases between. The length of the CDR3 is 13 residues. Per germline, CDR1 SNHLY and CDR2 FYNNEI. CDR3 in DNA: TGTGCCAGCGTGGGGGACTCCCAAGAGACCCAGTACTTC. The encoded protein is CASVGDSQETQYF.

V usage is TRBV20-1 and J usage is TRBJ2-1; the D gene could be TRBD1 or TRBD2 (5 bases each). CDR3 length equals 15 residues. V was pared by 5 bases and J by 0 bases, with 14 bases between. From germline, CDR1 is DFQATT and CDR2 SNEGSKA (reference sequence). The CDR3 loop reads CSAPTEGSSYNEQFF. CDR3 coding DNA: TGCAGTGCTCCCACAGAGGGGAGCTCCTACAATGAGCAGTTCTTC.

The chain employs TRBV7-9 and TRBJ1-3; D is uncertain. Trimming stripped 9 bases from V and 4 bases from J, with 16 bases between. Germline assignment: CDR1 SEHNR and CDR2 FQNEAQ (reference sequence). This CDR3 spans 14 amino acids. CDR3 sequence: CASRAVGFGNTIYF. The CDR3 DNA sequence: TGTGCCAGTAGGGCAGTGGGGTTCGGAAACACCATATATTTT.

The chain uses TRBV29-1 and TRBJ1-3; D unclear. Per germline, CDR1 SQVTM and CDR2 ANQGSEA. CDR3 size: 12 residues. V was shortened by 6 bases and J by 4 bases, with 10 bases between the two germline ends. The CDR3, as DNA: TGCAGCGTAGGGCAGGCGGGAAACACCATATATTTT. Its protein product is CSVGQAGNTIYF.